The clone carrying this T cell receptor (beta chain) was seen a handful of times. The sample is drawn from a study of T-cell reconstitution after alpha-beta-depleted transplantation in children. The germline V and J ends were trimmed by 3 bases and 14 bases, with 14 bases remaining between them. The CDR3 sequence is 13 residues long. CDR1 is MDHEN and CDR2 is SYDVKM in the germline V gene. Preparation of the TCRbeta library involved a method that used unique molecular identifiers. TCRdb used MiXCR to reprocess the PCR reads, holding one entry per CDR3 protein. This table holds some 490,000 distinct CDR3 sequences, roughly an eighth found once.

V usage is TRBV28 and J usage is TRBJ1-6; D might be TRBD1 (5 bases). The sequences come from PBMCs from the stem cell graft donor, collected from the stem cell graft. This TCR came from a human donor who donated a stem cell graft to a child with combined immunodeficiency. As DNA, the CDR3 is TGTGCCAGCAGTTTCCCGACAGTACCATCCCTCCACTTT. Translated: CASSFPTVPSLHF.